The 8 T cell receptor beta chains in this list originate from one sample, sequenced in a study of blood T cell repertoires in COVID-19. Sequenced by immunoSEQ multiplex PCR; TCRdb stores in-frame clones only, minus some. The data hold 300,000 to 350,000 clones, with around 85% observed a single time. Sample: PBMCs or T cells enriched from blood (not recorded which). The receptors were sampled from a woman aged 40 to 55 with acute COVID-19.

The chain uses TRBV10-3 and TRBJ1-6, with D unclear. CDR3 length: 14 residues. The V gene's germline CDR1 is ENHRY and CDR2 SYGVKD. Deletions cut 0 bases from V and 9 bases from J, with 9 bases between. CDR3: CAISESGLISPLHF. CDR3 bases: TGTGCCATCAGTGAGTCAGGACTTATTTCACCCCTCCACTTT.

This clone was observed a few times. The chain carries TRBV7-2 and TRBJ2-2; 12 positions agree with TRBD2. CDR1 is SGHTA and CDR2 is FQGNSA in the germline V gene. The CDR3 is made up of 17 amino acids. The V segment lost 2 bases and the J segment 2 bases; nucleotides outside the gene matches: 3. The CDR3 nucleotides are TGTGCCAGCAGCTTACGACTAGCGGGGGTAAACACCGGGGAGCTGTTTTTT. Residues: CASSLRLAGVNTGELFF.

This clone occurred a few times. V usage is TRBV7-3 and J usage is TRBJ2-5, with D possibly TRBD2 on 5 matching bases. Trimming removed 5 bases from V and 1 base from J, with 11 bases in between. The CDR3 consists of 14 residues. Germline V gene lookup returns CDR1 SGHTA and CDR2 FQGTGA. CDR3 in amino acids: CASSPSSPQETQYF. CDR3 in DNA: TGTGCCAGCAGCCCTAGCTCTCCCCAAGAGACCCAGTACTTC. The full variable domain, with the rest looked up from reference TRBV7-3 and TRBJ2-5, is GAGVSQTPSNKVTEKGKYVELRCDPISGHTALYWYRQSLGQGPEFLIYFQGTGAADDSGLPNDRFFAVRPEGSVSTLKIQRTERGDSAVYLCASSPSSPQETQYFGPGTRLLVL.

The chain combines TRBV28 with TRBJ1-6; 9 positions agree with TRBD1. Per the germline V gene, CDR1 is MDHEN and CDR2 is SYDVKM. This CDR3 has 17 amino acids. V was pared by 5 bases and J by 8 bases, with 13 bases of the junction left unmatched. The CDR3 reads CASSTIGQGPDHSPLHF. Here the CDR3 DNA reads TGTGCCAGCAGTACGATAGGACAGGGGCCTGATCATTCACCCCTCCACTTT.

The chain has TRBV2 and TRBJ1-1; 7 bases match TRBD1. With V trimmed by 7 bases and J by 1 base, 3 bases remained unmatched. Germline V gene sequence: CDR1 SNHLY, CDR2 FYNNEI. The CDR3 consists of 13 residues. CDR3 protein: CASTGTENTEAFF. The CDR3 DNA is TGTGCCAGCACCGGGACAGAGAACACTGAAGCTTTCTTT.

The rearrangement joins TRBV2 to TRBJ2-5, with D uncertain. The CDR3 runs to 11 residues. Trimming took 5 bases from V and 5 from J, leaving 6 bases between them. Per germline, CDR1 SNHLY and CDR2 FYNNEI. The CDR3 nucleotides are TGTGCCAGCAGTAACGAGGAGACCCAGTACTTC. It specifies CASSNEETQYF.

The gene calls are TRBV7-2 and TRBJ2-5; D is ambiguous. The CDR3 is 14 residues long. The germline CDR1 and CDR2 sequences are SGHTA and FQGNSA. V was pared by 1 base and J by 2 bases, with 8 bases between. CDR3 in amino acids: CASSLGSVQETQYF. In nucleotides, the CDR3 is TGTGCCAGCAGCTTAGGGTCGGTTCAAGAGACCCAGTACTTC.

Comments on this clone: The sample carries other DNA sequences with the same CDR3. This sequence joins TRBV3-1 (or the pseudogene TRBV3-2) and TRBJ1-3; D might be TRBD1 (6 bases). The CDR3 runs 13 residues. The V gene lost 6 bases and the J gene lost 1 base, with 7 bases spanning the gap. Germline CDR1 is LGHDT and CDR2 is YNNKEL (reference sequence). CDR3 bases: TGTGCCAGCAGTCAGGGGTCTGGAAACACCATATATTTT. The encoded protein is CASSQGSGNTIYF.